The 27 T cell receptor beta chains below come from one sample, sequenced in a study of T cells after yellow fever vaccination. TCRdb recomputed calls from the 5' RACE reads with MiXCR, one row per CDR3 protein. The sample yields around 320,000 distinct CDR3 sequences, 8.5% to 10% seen once. The input for sequencing was CD4+ T cells sorted from PBMCs, taken 5 days after the yellow fever booster vaccination. The receptors originated from a man younger than 35 who received the YFV17D yellow fever vaccine.

Comments on this clonotype: The junction departs from germline at one end; a sequencing error may be responsible. This chain joins TRBV2 and TRBJ2-4; 10 bases fit TRBD1. This CDR3 has 15 amino acids. Germline V gene data show CDR1 as SNHLY and CDR2 as FYNNEI. The CDR3 DNA is TGTGCCAGCAGTTACAGTCCCGGGACAGGGGTTGCTTTCTCGTTC. It translates to CASSYSPGTGVAFSF.

The gene calls are TRBV12-3 or TRBV12-4 and TRBJ2-5, with 8 bases that match TRBD1. This CDR3 has 13 residues. V trimming: 6 bases; J trimming: 2 bases; junction bases outside the gene matches: 2. CDR3 bases: TGTGCCAGCAGCAACAGGGGGCAAGAGACCCAGTACTTC. Its translation is CASSNRGQETQYF.

The chain recombines TRBV7-2 with TRBJ1-5; 8 nucleotides agree with TRBD1. This CDR3 spans 15 amino acids. CDR1 is SGHTA, CDR2 FQGNSA, per germline. V lost 5 bases and J lost 9; bases outside the gene matches: 12. The CDR3 region is CASSPTGDNFRPQHF. The CDR3 DNA is TGTGCCAGCAGCCCGACAGGGGACAACTTTAGGCCCCAGCATTTT.

This clonotype occurred a few times. V and J are TRBV20-1 and TRBJ1-3; a weak D match, TRBD1 (6 bases). In germline, CDR1 is DFQATT, CDR2 SNEGSKA (reference sequence). This CDR3 contains 15 residues. Deletions cut 5 bases from V and 7 bases from J, with 21 bases between. The DNA of the CDR3 is TGCAGTGCTGCCCGGGACACTGTTGTTTGGAACACCATATATTTT. Amino acids: CSAARDTVVWNTIYF.

This clonotype has just a few counts. The rearrangement joins TRBV18 to TRBJ2-1; D gene ambiguous. Germline V gene data show CDR1 as KGHSH and CDR2 as LQKENI. Deletions cut 0 bases from V and 8 bases from J, with 8 bases between. The CDR3 is made up of 13 amino acids. As DNA, the CDR3 is TGTGCCAGCTCACCACCGACACGAGATGAGCAGTTCTTC. Its protein is CASSPPTRDEQFF.

V gene TRBV20-1 combines with J gene TRBJ2-4; TRBD2 might be the D (6 bases). This CDR3 spans 15 amino acids. With 6 bases removed from V and 1 base from J, the gap between germline ends came to 16 bases. Per germline, CDR1 DFQATT and CDR2 SNEGSKA (reference sequence). CDR3 in amino acids: CSAPGTYHAKNIQYF. DNA for the CDR3: TGCAGTGCCCCCGGGACTTACCACGCCAAAAACATTCAGTACTTC.

Regarding this clonotype: A much larger clone is a single base away; this may be a read error. The chain carries TRBV29-1 and TRBJ2-1, with 8 bases aligning to TRBD1. Trimming took 5 bases from V and 9 from J; bases not matched to a gene: 12. The CDR3 contains 14 residues. CDR1 SQVTM and CDR2 ANQGSEA come from the germline V gene. The CDR3, as DNA: TGCAGCGTTTACCAGGGGGCCGAGATCAGTGAGCAGTTCTTC. It yields the protein CSVYQGAEISEQFF.

V gene TRBV5-1 combines with J gene TRBJ1-2; no clear D. The V end was cut by 0 bases, the J end by 5 bases, with 20 bases between. This CDR3 is built from 17 residues. Germline V lookup: CDR1 SGHRS, CDR2 YFSETQ. The CDR3 DNA reads as TGCGCCAGCAGCTTGGGCGACAACGTACCGAACCCTTATGGCTACACCTTC. Residues: CASSLGDNVPNPYGYTF.

The rearrangement joins TRBV7-9 to TRBJ2-6; 8 bases are a match to TRBD1. The germline V gene encodes CDR1 SEHNR and CDR2 FQNEAQ (reference sequence). The CDR3 has 19 amino acids. The ends lost 7 bases at V and 0 bases at J; junction bases unmatched: 14. The CDR3 loop is CASTPKPRTGSSGANVLTF. The CDR3 DNA reads TGTGCCAGCACCCCTAAACCCCGGACAGGGAGCTCTGGGGCCAACGTCCTGACTTTC.

This clonotype was recorded at least ten times. The chain combines TRBV6-5 with TRBJ1-6; D might be TRBD1 (5 bases). This CDR3 has 17 amino acids. Germline CDR1 and CDR2: MNHEY and SVGAGI. Trimming shortened V by 2 bases and J by 10 bases, and 21 bases separated the two germline ends. As DNA, the CDR3 is TGTGCCAGCAGTTACAGGCGTTCGTGGGGCCTAGGGTCACCCCTCCACTTT. Residues: CASSYRRSWGLGSPLHF.

This clonotype was recorded many times. The J gene is TRBJ2-5, the V gene TRBV29-1; D is undetermined. Trimming took off 4 bases at V and 3 bases at J, with 9 bases between the two ends. This CDR3 has 12 residues. From germline, CDR1 is SQVTM and CDR2 ANQGSEA. Here the CDR3 reads CSVGPAEETQYF. Here the CDR3 DNA reads TGCAGCGTTGGGCCCGCAGAAGAGACCCAGTACTTC.

The rearrangement uses TRBV9 and TRBJ1-2, with 8 nucleotides matching TRBD1. Germline loops: CDR1 SGDLS, CDR2 YYNGEE. CDR3 length equals 13 residues. V shed 1 base, J shed 8 bases, and the junction held 4 bases outside the gene matches. CDR3 protein: CASSVRQGRGYTF. In DNA form, the CDR3 reads TGTGCCAGCAGCGTAAGACAGGGGAGAGGCTACACCTTC.

This chain connects TRBV28 to TRBJ2-3, with 10 bases that match TRBD2. Germline V gene data show CDR1 as MDHEN and CDR2 as SYDVKM. V lost 1 base to trimming and J lost 2 bases; unmatched junction nucleotides: 6. The CDR3 runs 17 residues. The CDR3 DNA is TGTGCCAGCAGTTTATCGGCTAGCGGGGGAAACACAGATACGCAGTATTTT. Translation gives CASSLSASGGNTDTQYF.

This clonotype was seen repeatedly, ten times or more. The chain carries TRBV6-6 and TRBJ2-1; tentative D call: TRBD2 (6 bases). There are 13 residues in the CDR3. Germline loops: CDR1 MNHNY, CDR2 SVGAGI (reference sequence). V was cut by 6 bases and J by 9 bases, with 15 bases left in between. Written as DNA, the CDR3 is TGTGCCAGCAGAATAACTAGCAAACTTGAGCAGTTCTTC. It codes for CASRITSKLEQFF.

V is TRBV7-6 and J is TRBJ2-2; 13 bases align to TRBD2. Germline CDR1 is SGHVS and CDR2 is FNYEAQ. The V and J ends lost 1 base and 6 bases, in that order; junction bases with no gene match: 5. This CDR3 has 17 residues. The CDR3 spells CASSLVPGTSGAGELFF. The DNA of the CDR3 is TGTGCCAGCAGCTTAGTCCCCGGGACTAGCGGGGCCGGGGAGCTGTTTTTT.

This rearrangement joins TRBV5-1 to TRBJ1-2; the D is unclear. CDR1 is SGHRS and CDR2 is YFSETQ in the germline V gene. V gave up 0 bases and J gave up 5 bases, with 14 bases separating them. The CDR3 sequence is 15 residues long. The DNA for the CDR3 is TGCGCCAGCAGCTTGGACCGACTAGTCGGGTATGGCTACACCTTC. It codes for CASSLDRLVGYGYTF. The whole variable domain, filled in from reference TRBV5-1 and TRBJ1-2, reads KAGVTQTPRYLIKTRGQQVTLSCSPISGHRSVSWYQQTPGQGLQFLFEYFSETQRNKGNFPGRFSGRQFSNSRSEMNVSTLELGDSALYLCASSLDRLVGYGYTFGSGTRLTVV.

This clonotype showed up many times. The J gene is TRBJ2-5, the V gene TRBV7-2; 11 bases match TRBD2. Trimming removed 2 bases from V and 2 bases from J; junction bases left unmatched: 4. Per germline, CDR1 SGHTA and CDR2 FQGNSA. This CDR3 is 16 amino acids long. The CDR3 reads CASSLSSSGGQETQYF. CDR3 DNA: TGTGCCAGCAGCTTAAGCTCTAGCGGGGGGCAAGAGACCCAGTACTTC.

This chain links TRBV6-6 with TRBJ2-3, with TRBD2 as a possible D gene (7 bases). V lost 7 bases, J lost 5 bases, and 16 bases lay in between. This CDR3 has 14 residues. The germline V gene encodes CDR1 MNHNY and CDR2 SVGAGI (reference sequence). DNA for the CDR3: TGTGCCAGCAATTTCGGGGGGCGCGAAGATACGCAGTATTTT. Its protein is CASNFGGREDTQYF.

The J gene is TRBJ2-7, the V gene TRBV20-1; TRBD2 is a possible D gene (6 bases). Between the trimmed V and J ends, which lost 3 bases and 5 bases, there was a span of 17 bases. The CDR3 spans 14 residues. Germline V lookup: CDR1 DFQATT, CDR2 SNEGSKA (reference sequence). In DNA, the CDR3 is TGCAGTGCTAGGGACCGCATTGGAGGGAACGAGCAGTACTTC. As protein: CSARDRIGGNEQYF.

This clonotype was picked up a small number of times. The genes are TRBV5-5 and TRBJ2-7, with a weak D call TRBD2 (6 bases). The CDR3 covers 13 residues. V was clipped by 5 bases and J by 4 bases, with 13 bases between them. The germline gives CDR1 SGHKS, CDR2 YYEKEE (reference sequence). The DNA for the CDR3 is TGTGCCAGCAGGGGGGGAAGTACGTACGAGCAGTACTTC. This sequence encodes CASRGGSTYEQYF. The full variable domain, in which reference TRBV5-5 and TRBJ2-7 provide the parts outside the CDR3, is DAGVTQSPTHLIKTRGQQVTLRCSPISGHKSVSWYQQVLGQGPQFIFQYYEKEERGRGNFPDRFSARQFPNYSSELNVNALLLGDSALYLCASRGGSTYEQYFGPGTRLTVT.

CDR3: CSVEGDYNEQFF. The CDR3 DNA reads as TGCAGCGTCGAGGGGGACTACAATGAGCAGTTCTTC. The chain employs TRBV29-1 and TRBJ2-1, with D maybe TRBD1 (6 bases). CDR1 and CDR2 (germline): SQVTM, ANQGSEA. Trimming removed 6 bases at V and 3 bases at J, with 9 bases between. The CDR3 spans 12 residues.

This clonotype was picked up a small number of times. J is TRBJ1-1 and V is TRBV5-1; TRBD1 is a possible D gene (5 bases). The CDR3 length is 14 residues. Trimming removed 0 bases from V and 4 bases from J, with 10 bases in between. CDR1 and CDR2 from the germline V gene are SGHRS and YFSETQ. CDR3 DNA sequence: TGCGCCAGCAGCTTGGCTGGGGGACTCACTGAAGCTTTCTTT. Translating gives CASSLAGGLTEAFF. Based on the CDR3 plus reference TRBV5-1 and TRBJ1-1, the full variable domain is KAGVTQTPRYLIKTRGQQVTLSCSPISGHRSVSWYQQTPGQGLQFLFEYFSETQRNKGNFPGRFSGRQFSNSRSEMNVSTLELGDSALYLCASSLAGGLTEAFFGQGTRLTVV.

This chain connects TRBV7-9 to TRBJ1-4; no reliable D call. Trimming removed 4 bases at V and 0 bases at J, with 12 bases between. The CDR3 consists of 16 residues. The germline V gene has CDR1 SEHNR and CDR2 FQNEAQ (reference sequence). The CDR3 reads CASSSPKEATNEKLFF. The CDR3 bases are TGTGCCAGCAGCTCCCCCAAGGAGGCAACTAATGAAAAACTGTTTTTT.

This clonotype was detected many times. The rearrangement links TRBV20-1 to TRBJ2-7; a possible D gene is TRBD1 (6 bases). Trimming removed 3 bases from V and 5 bases from J, with 14 bases in between. The CDR3 sequence is 13 residues long. Germline V gene sequence: CDR1 DFQATT, CDR2 SNEGSKA (reference sequence). CDR3 DNA sequence: TGCAGTGCTAGTAAACAGGGTATGGACGAGCAGTACTTC. Residues: CSASKQGMDEQYF.

The genes are TRBV7-2 and TRBJ1-5; D gene ambiguous. The CDR3 runs 12 residues. V was cut by 5 bases and J by 7 bases, with 9 bases left in between. Germline V gene lookup returns CDR1 SGHTA and CDR2 FQGNSA. CDR3 sequence reads: CASSTLGQPQHF. The DNA of the CDR3 is TGTGCCAGCAGCACATTGGGGCAGCCCCAGCATTTT.

The chain combines TRBV7-2 with TRBJ2-5; D is ambiguous. Per germline, CDR1 SGHTA and CDR2 FQGNSA. CDR3 length equals 15 residues. Deletions cut 1 base from V and 5 bases from J, with 14 bases between. The CDR3, as DNA: TGTGCCAGCAGCTTAGATCGGGCGTCGGCCGAGACCCAGTACTTC. Its translation is CASSLDRASAETQYF.

A few counts support this clonotype. The V call is TRBV10-3, the J call TRBJ2-3, with D possibly TRBD2 on 6 matching bases. The ends were cut back, 7 bases at V and 5 bases at J, with 10 bases in the middle. The CDR3 totals 12 residues. The germline CDR1 and CDR2 sequences are ENHRY and SYGVKD. Written as DNA, the CDR3 is TGTGCCATCACGGGGGAGAGAGATACGCAGTATTTT. This encodes CAITGERDTQYF.